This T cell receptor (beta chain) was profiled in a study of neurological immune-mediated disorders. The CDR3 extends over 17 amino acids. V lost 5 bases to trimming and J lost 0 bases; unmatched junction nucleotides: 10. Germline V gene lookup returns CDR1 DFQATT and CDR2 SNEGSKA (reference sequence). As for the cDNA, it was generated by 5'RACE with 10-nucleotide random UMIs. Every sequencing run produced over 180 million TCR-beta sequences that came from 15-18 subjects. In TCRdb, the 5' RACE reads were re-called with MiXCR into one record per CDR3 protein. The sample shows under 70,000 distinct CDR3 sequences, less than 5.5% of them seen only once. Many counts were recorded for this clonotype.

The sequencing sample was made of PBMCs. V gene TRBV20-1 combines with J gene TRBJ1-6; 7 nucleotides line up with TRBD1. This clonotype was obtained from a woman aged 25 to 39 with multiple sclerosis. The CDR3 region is CSASQGHPSSYNSPLHF. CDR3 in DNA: TGCAGTGCTTCACAGGGGCATCCGAGCTCCTATAATTCACCCCTCCACTTT.